The rows below give T cell receptor beta chains drawn from one sample of a study of early T cells in non-severe SARS-CoV-2 infection. TCRdb independently ran MiXCR on the 5' RACE reads; one entry per CDR3 protein. Of some 71,000 distinct CDR3 sequences in the sample, about a tenth were seen once. This material consisted of whole blood, taken at baseline. The receptors originated from an adult who was a healthcare worker with PCR-confirmed SARS-CoV-2 infection or an uninfected control (not recorded which). Both conserved end residues are part of each CDR3. D genes are given only for firm matches. Rows may omit the clone size; those that give it use once, few, many or a size class.

clone size: NA
D gene: NA
V gene: TRBV29-1
J gene: TRBJ2-1
CDR3 protein: CSVPPRGPKSSYNEQFF
CDR3 DNA: TGCAGCGTTCCCCCTCGCGGGCCCAAGAGCTCCTACAATGAGCAGTTCTTC

clone size: NA
D gene: TRBD1
V gene: TRBV20-1
J gene: TRBJ1-1
CDR3 protein: CSASGGTVLTEAFF
CDR3 DNA: TGCAGTGCTAGCGGGGGGACAGTGCTCACTGAAGCTTTCTTT

clone size: few
D gene: NA
V gene: TRBV20-1
J gene: TRBJ1-6
CDR3 protein: CSARDIQTVINSPLHF
CDR3 DNA: TGCAGTGCTAGAGATATTCAGACAGTGATTAATTCACCCCTCCACTTT

clone size: NA
D gene: NA
V gene: TRBV11-3
J gene: TRBJ2-2
CDR3 protein: CASSLTRSSGELFF
CDR3 DNA: TGCGCCAGCAGCTTAACTCGGAGCTCGGGGGAGCTGTTTTTT

clone size: few
D gene: NA
V gene: TRBV4-3
J gene: TRBJ2-1
CDR3 protein: CASSQSTGPGYNEQFF
CDR3 DNA: TGCGCCAGCAGCCAATCGACAGGCCCCGGGTACAATGAGCAGTTCTTC

clone size: few
D gene: NA
V gene: TRBV28
J gene: TRBJ2-1
CDR3 protein: CASSAGHWNEQFF
CDR3 DNA: TGTGCCAGCAGTGCGGGACACTGGAATGAGCAGTTCTTC

clone size: NA
D gene: NA
V gene: TRBV28
J gene: TRBJ1-1
CDR3 protein: CASSSTSSMAEAFF
CDR3 DNA: TGTGCCAGCAGTTCGACTAGTAGTATGGCTGAAGCTTTCTTT

clone size: few
D gene: NA
V gene: TRBV7-2
J gene: TRBJ1-6
CDR3 protein: CASSLSGGNSPLHF
CDR3 DNA: TGTGCCAGCAGCTTGAGTGGAGGGAATTCACCCCTCCACTTT

clone size: once
D gene: TRBD2
V gene: TRBV4-2
J gene: TRBJ2-1
CDR3 protein: CASSQASGSYNEQFF
CDR3 DNA: TGTGCCAGCAGCCAAGCTAGCGGCTCCTACAATGAGCAGTTCTTC

clone size: many
D gene: TRBD1
V gene: TRBV10-3
J gene: TRBJ2-3
CDR3 protein: CAISPLQGTGGEDTQYF
CDR3 DNA: TGTGCCATCAGTCCCCTCCAGGGGACAGGGGGCGAAGATACGCAGTATTTT

clone size: many
D gene: NA
V gene: TRBV5-1
J gene: TRBJ2-1
CDR3 protein: CASALRSPHNEQFF
CDR3 DNA: TGCGCCAGCGCTTTGAGGAGTCCCCACAATGAGCAGTTCTTC

clone size: NA
D gene: TRBD1
V gene: TRBV28
J gene: TRBJ2-2
CDR3 protein: CASTRGVGRGLWNTGELFF
CDR3 DNA: TGTGCCAGCACTCGAGGGGTTGGCAGGGGGCTTTGGAACACCGGGGAGCTGTTTTTT

clone size: many
D gene: TRBD2
V gene: TRBV20-1
J gene: TRBJ2-3
CDR3 protein: CSVVVAGEGTDTQYF
CDR3 DNA: TGCAGTGTCGTCGTAGCGGGAGAAGGCACAGATACGCAGTATTTT

clone size: many
D gene: NA
V gene: TRBV19
J gene: TRBJ2-2
CDR3 protein: CASSEPGPSGPGELFF
CDR3 DNA: TGTGCCAGTAGTGAGCCGGGCCCCTCGGGTCCCGGGGAGCTGTTTTTT

clone size: NA
D gene: TRBD2
V gene: TRBV6-5
J gene: TRBJ2-2
CDR3 protein: CASRLGLAGGPNTGELFF
CDR3 DNA: TGTGCCAGCAGACTGGGACTAGCGGGAGGGCCGAACACCGGGGAGCTGTTTTTT

clone size: many
D gene: NA
V gene: TRBV27
J gene: TRBJ1-2
CDR3 protein: CASSRTGTVYGYTF
CDR3 DNA: TGTGCCAGCAGTCGTACCGGGACGGTCTATGGCTACACCTTC

clone size: NA
D gene: NA
V gene: TRBV30
J gene: TRBJ1-1
CDR3 protein: CAWRGDTEAFF
CDR3 DNA: TGTGCCTGGAGAGGGGACACTGAAGCTTTCTTT

clone size: many
D gene: NA
V gene: TRBV18
J gene: TRBJ1-5
CDR3 protein: CASSPVGVGNQPQHF
CDR3 DNA: TGTGCCAGCTCGCCCGTGGGGGTAGGCAATCAGCCCCAGCATTTT

clone size: many
D gene: TRBD1
V gene: TRBV20-1
J gene: TRBJ1-1
CDR3 protein: CSAQDRGTEAFF
CDR3 DNA: TGCAGTGCTCAGGACAGGGGGACTGAAGCTTTCTTT

clone size: many
D gene: NA
V gene: TRBV20-1
J gene: TRBJ1-4
CDR3 protein: CSAPRQTNEKLFF
CDR3 DNA: TGCAGTGCTCCCCGCCAAACTAATGAAAAACTGTTTTTT

clone size: few
D gene: NA
V gene: TRBV30
J gene: TRBJ1-5
CDR3 protein: CAWSRGPNQPQHF
CDR3 DNA: TGTGCCTGGAGTAGGGGACCCAATCAGCCCCAGCATTTT

clone size: many
D gene: NA
V gene: TRBV7-9
J gene: TRBJ1-1
CDR3 protein: CASRPGTTNTEAFF
CDR3 DNA: TGTGCCAGCAGGCCCGGGACCACGAACACTGAAGCTTTCTTT

clone size: few
D gene: TRBD1
V gene: TRBV18
J gene: TRBJ2-1
CDR3 protein: CASSKPGQGYNEQFF
CDR3 DNA: TGTGCCAGCTCAAAGCCGGGACAGGGATACAATGAGCAGTTCTTC

clone size: NA
D gene: NA
V gene: TRBV12-3/TRBV12-4
J gene: TRBJ2-3
CDR3 protein: CASSRSGASTQYF
CDR3 DNA: TGTGCCAGCAGCCGTTCGGGGGCGTCTACGCAGTATTTT

clone size: NA
D gene: NA
V gene: TRBV29-1
J gene: TRBJ1-4
CDR3 protein: CSVESQTNEKLFF
CDR3 DNA: TGCAGCGTTGAATCGCAGACTAATGAAAAACTGTTTTTT

clone size: few
D gene: NA
V gene: TRBV11-2
J gene: TRBJ2-7
CDR3 protein: CASSLVEGIYEQYF
CDR3 DNA: TGTGCCAGCAGCTTAGTAGAGGGGATCTACGAGCAGTACTTC

clone size: many
D gene: NA
V gene: TRBV24-1
J gene: TRBJ2-6
CDR3 protein: CATSDSPATSGANVLTF
CDR3 DNA: TGTGCCACCAGTGATTCGCCGGCCACCTCTGGGGCCAACGTCCTGACTTTC

clone size: NA
D gene: TRBD1
V gene: TRBV18
J gene: TRBJ2-7
CDR3 protein: CASSPPGTVIYEQYF
CDR3 DNA: TGTGCCAGCTCACCACCCGGGACAGTGATCTACGAGCAGTACTTC

clone size: many
D gene: TRBD1
V gene: TRBV10-2
J gene: TRBJ1-6
CDR3 protein: CASTLGTGFSPLHF
CDR3 DNA: TGCGCCAGCACCCTAGGGACAGGGTTCTCACCCCTCCACTTT

clone size: NA
D gene: NA
V gene: TRBV20-1
J gene: TRBJ2-1
CDR3 protein: CSARGMHSGNEQFF
CDR3 DNA: TGCAGTGCTAGGGGTATGCATTCCGGCAATGAGCAGTTCTTC

clone size: few
D gene: NA
V gene: TRBV6-2/TRBV6-3
J gene: TRBJ2-7
CDR3 protein: CASSLPGYEQYF
CDR3 DNA: TGTGCCAGCAGTTTACCAGGTTACGAGCAGTACTTC

clone size: many
D gene: NA
V gene: TRBV18
J gene: TRBJ2-2
CDR3 protein: CASSPPSTAGELFF
CDR3 DNA: TGTGCCAGCTCACCGCCTTCGACTGCGGGGGAGCTGTTTTTT

clone size: many
D gene: NA
V gene: TRBV12-3/TRBV12-4
J gene: TRBJ2-1
CDR3 protein: CASTIVGGSGNEQFF
CDR3 DNA: TGTGCCAGCACCATAGTTGGGGGGAGTGGCAATGAGCAGTTCTTC

clone size: NA
D gene: NA
V gene: TRBV20-1
J gene: TRBJ2-7
CDR3 protein: CSAATGISYEQYF
CDR3 DNA: TGCAGTGCTGCTACAGGGATCTCCTACGAGCAGTACTTC

clone size: few
D gene: NA
V gene: TRBV29-1
J gene: TRBJ2-3
CDR3 protein: CSVVHADTQYF
CDR3 DNA: TGCAGCGTTGTACATGCAGATACGCAGTATTTT

clone size: many
D gene: NA
V gene: TRBV29-1
J gene: TRBJ2-5
CDR3 protein: CSVEPRAGFQETQYF
CDR3 DNA: TGCAGCGTTGAACCACGGGCGGGTTTTCAAGAGACCCAGTACTTC

clone size: NA
D gene: NA
V gene: TRBV12-3/TRBV12-4
J gene: TRBJ2-2
CDR3 protein: CASRSGWTGELFF
CDR3 DNA: TGTGCCAGCAGGTCGGGTTGGACCGGGGAGCTGTTTTTT

clone size: many
D gene: TRBD1
V gene: TRBV7-8
J gene: TRBJ1-2
CDR3 protein: CASSLIKGAGGYTF
CDR3 DNA: TGTGCCAGCAGCTTAATCAAGGGGGCAGGTGGCTACACCTTC